This T cell receptor (beta chain) was recorded in a study of a mutant IDH1 vaccine in newly diagnosed glioma. The repertoire was sequenced with immunoSEQ multiplex PCR; TCRdb's copy has only in-frame clones and lacks some. The table includes about 67,000 clones, about 80% detected once. Stated time point: week 23, last vaccination. Alongside topical imiquimod, each dose of vaccine comprised 300 ug of mutant IDH1 20-mer peptide. Remarks on this clone: Its cognate antigen is unknown.

This receptor was identified in a man aged 18 to 30 with glioma. Sequenced material: PBMCs, taken from a glioma patient whose treatment included an IDH1 peptide vaccine.

Written as DNA, the CDR3 is TGTGCCAGCAGTTATAGAGTAGATTCCTACAATGAGCAGTTCTTC. It codes for CASSYRVDSYNEQFF. J is TRBJ2-1 and V is TRBV6-5; D is unclear. The V end lost 3 bases, the J end lost 1 base, and 10 bases lay between the germline ends. The CDR3 totals 15 residues. CDR1 and CDR2 (germline): MNHEY, SVGAGI.